The present entry profiles one TCR beta chain with its context. This clone's antigen is unknown. Base qualities are not at hand, and no much larger clone is one base apart. The entry originates in a study of blood T cell repertoires in COVID-19 (TCRdb year 2020). With respect to the entire study: The collaborator samples originated in the United States, Italy and Spain and spanned the acute and convalescent phases of COVID-19. The material from the prospective study consisted of cDNA or gDNA derived from T cells, B-cell-depleted T cells, or PBMCs. Subjects who had been exposed to COVID-19, were actively infected with it, or had recovered from it provided the deeply sampled blood TCRbeta repertoires that made up the dataset. The repertoires were released in a freely available public database intended as a resource for research on the immune response to SARS-CoV-2. The samples were drawn from the first 160 participants of the ongoing ImmuneRACE study and from over 950 subjects provided by 6 global collaborators. Sample metadata almost always included a de-identified subject ID, COVID-19 status, age in years and sex. Where HLA class I and class II types were available, the types were taken from metadata supplied by the sample provider, not from assay-based typing. General study outcomes and caveats: The amount of clinical and demographic metadata varied by source and participant and was provided uncurated.

The CDR3 covers 17 residues, taking in both the cysteine and the phenylalanine. The CDR3 DNA has 51 bases and is translated from base 1. From a lookup of the germline V gene (reference sequence), CDR1 and CDR2 are LGHDT and YNNKEL. V trim: 1 base; J trim: 4 bases; unmatched bases: 12. Enrolling through a virtual design, the prospective study's participants ranged in age from roughly 18 to 89 years and lived across roughly 24 United States geographic areas. In the prospective study, cohorts were assigned on the basis of participant-reported clinical history obtained from a screening survey and a study questionnaire. Recovered participants in ImmuneRACE Cohort 3 were defined by two consecutive negative NP/OP PCR tests, clearance by a healthcare professional, or resolution of symptoms. In the prospective study, whole blood, serum and a nasopharyngeal or oropharyngeal swab were collected from each participant by mobile phlebotomists. Prospective study participants could optionally give additional blood draws and questionnaires over an approximately 2-month period. Before DNA extraction, blood samples from the prospective study were shipped at room temperature or frozen.

The immunoSEQ Assay, a bias-controlled multiplex PCR, was used to amplify TCRbeta CDR3 regions from genomic DNA. The authors processed their data as follows. The number of nucleated cells in each sample was estimated from the amplification of reference gene primers within the assay. To quantify the absolute abundance of each unique TCRbeta CDR3 rearrangement, sequence reads were collapsed and filtered. For each sample, productive Simpson clonality was calculated as the square root of Simpson's diversity index across productive rearrangements. Imported from immuneACCESS, the table was reduced by TCRdb to in-frame sequences with V and J called. These copies leave out some clones; in studies compared against another copy, an unresolved V gene accounts for under half, and the cause of the remainder is not known. The V and J calls and clone size come from that table; D and trimming were worked out from the DNA. The sample yields approximately 230,000 clones; approximately 84% were counted once. The top ten constitute about 15% of the sample.

Recombination linked TRBV3-1 (or the pseudogene TRBV3-2) to TRBJ2-7, and TRBD2 aligns with 8 junction nucleotides. The sequence came from a man between 40 and 49 years old who had recovered from COVID-19. The material sequenced was PBMCs or T cells enriched from blood (not recorded which). This receptor carries the CDR3 CASSQGGRVSGVYEQYF. The bases are TGTGCCAGCAGCCAAGGGGGGAGGGTTAGCGGGGTATACGAGCAGTACTTC.